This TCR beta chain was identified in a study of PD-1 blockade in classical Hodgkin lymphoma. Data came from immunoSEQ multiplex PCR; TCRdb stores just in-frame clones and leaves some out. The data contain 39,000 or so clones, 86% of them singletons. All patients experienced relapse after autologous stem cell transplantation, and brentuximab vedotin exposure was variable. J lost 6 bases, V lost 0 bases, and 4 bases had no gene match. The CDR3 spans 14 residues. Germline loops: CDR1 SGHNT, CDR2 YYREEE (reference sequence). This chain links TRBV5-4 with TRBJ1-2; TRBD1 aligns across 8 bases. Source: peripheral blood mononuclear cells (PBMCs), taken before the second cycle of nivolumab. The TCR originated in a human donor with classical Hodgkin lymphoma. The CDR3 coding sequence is TGTGCCAGCAGCTTGGACAGGGGGATACATGGCTACACCTTC. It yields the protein CASSLDRGIHGYTF. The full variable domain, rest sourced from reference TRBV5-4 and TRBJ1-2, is ETGVTQSPTHLIKTRGQQVTLRCSSQSGHNTVSWYQQALGQGPQFIFQYYREEENGRGNFPPRFSGLQFPNYSSELNVNALELDDSALYLCASSLDRGIHGYTFGSGTRLTVV.